This T cell receptor (beta chain) was identified during a study of T cell responses to AZD1222 COVID-19 vaccine. Sequencing was performed with immunoSEQ multiplex PCR; in TCRdb, only in-frame clones are kept and a portion is missing. The data show approximately 100,000 clones, approximately 93% seen once. This CDR3 has 15 amino acids. Trimming cost V 6 bases and J 7 bases; bases outside gene matches: 13. CDR1 is MDHEN and CDR2 is SYDVKM in the germline V gene. The V and J genes are TRBV28 and TRBJ1-2, with 8 bases that match TRBD1. The specimen comprised peripheral blood, sampled on day 0 of AZD1222 vaccination. The origin of this receptor is an adult in good health. The CDR3 DNA reads TGTGCCAGCAGCCTGATGGACAGGGTCAAGGCTGGCTACACCTTC. Amino acids: CASSLMDRVKAGYTF.